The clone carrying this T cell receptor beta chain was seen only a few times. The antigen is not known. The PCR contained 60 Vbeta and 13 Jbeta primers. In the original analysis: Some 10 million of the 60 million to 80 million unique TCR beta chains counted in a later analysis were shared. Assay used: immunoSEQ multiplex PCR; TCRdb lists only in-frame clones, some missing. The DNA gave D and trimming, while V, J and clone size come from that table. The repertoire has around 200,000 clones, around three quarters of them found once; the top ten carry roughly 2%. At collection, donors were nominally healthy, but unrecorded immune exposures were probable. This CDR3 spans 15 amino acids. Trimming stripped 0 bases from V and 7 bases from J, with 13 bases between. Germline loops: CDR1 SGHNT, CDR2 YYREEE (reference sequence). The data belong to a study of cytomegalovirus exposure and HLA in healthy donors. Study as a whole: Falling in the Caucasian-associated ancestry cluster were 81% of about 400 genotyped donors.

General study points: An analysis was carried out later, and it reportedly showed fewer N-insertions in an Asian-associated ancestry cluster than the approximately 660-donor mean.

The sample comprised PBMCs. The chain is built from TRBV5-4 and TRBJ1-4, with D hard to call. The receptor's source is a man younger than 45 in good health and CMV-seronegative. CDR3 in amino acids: CASSLGSINGEKLFF. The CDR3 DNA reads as TGTGCCAGCAGCTTGGGGTCCATAAACGGTGAAAAACTGTTTTTT. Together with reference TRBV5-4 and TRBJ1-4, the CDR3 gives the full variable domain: ETGVTQSPTHLIKTRGQQVTLRCSSQSGHNTVSWYQQALGQGPQFIFQYYREEENGRGNFPPRFSGLQFPNYSSELNVNALELDDSALYLCASSLGSINGEKLFFGSGTQLSVL.